This T cell receptor (beta chain) was identified in a study of blood T cell repertoires in COVID-19. Across the whole study: Sources were T cells, B-cell-depleted T cells, or PBMCs; the material itself was cDNA or gDNA.

This clone came up once. Original data processing: Estimation of nucleated cell counts was performed using reference gene primer amplification. Some clones are missing from TCRdb's copy, which holds only in-frame ones; the method was immunoSEQ multiplex PCR. The V and J calls and the clone size are those of that table, but D and trimming were determined from the DNA. This sample has over 250,000 clones; around 90% occur once, and the top ten carry roughly 2.3%. The CDR3 has 14 residues. Germline assignment: CDR1 SGHRS and CDR2 YFSETQ. The V gene end was trimmed by 2 bases and the J gene end by 8 bases; junction bases not matched to a gene: 8.

This chain connects TRBV5-1 to TRBJ1-2; TRBD1 matches at 8 bases. The TCR sequence derives from a man aged 45 to 65 with acute or convalescent COVID-19. Sequencing was performed on peripheral blood. The CDR3: CASSFGQGQYGYTF. CDR3 bases: TGCGCCAGCAGCTTTGGACAGGGTCAGTACGGCTACACCTTC.